The source of this TCR beta chain is a study of T-cell memory formation after mild COVID-19. The wider study: Each donor largely had its own TCR clusters. Findings and limits, study-wide: Some responding clones appeared in pre-infection memory, suggesting cross-reactive memory joined. Contracting clones from day 15 to 85 had balanced CD4/CD8; later expanders favoured CD4+.

TCRdb recomputed calls from the 5' RACE reads with MiXCR, one row per CDR3 protein. The sample yields nearly 110,000 distinct CDR3 sequences, 13% to 15% seen once. This CDR3 has 14 residues. Trimming cost V 2 bases and J 5 bases; bases outside gene matches: 5. Germline V gives CDR1 LGHNA, CDR2 YSLEER. Of note for this clonotype: Its target is not known.

V is TRBV4-3 and J is TRBJ1-2; 7 bases align to TRBD1. The receptor's source is a man in his late teens or twenties who had mild COVID-19 (a few samples of this study predate the infection). Cell type and time point are not known. Sequencing was done on a sample of PBMCs or a T cell subset sorted from them (not recorded which). The CDR3 DNA reads as TGCGCCAGCAGCCAAAATGCAGGGGGATATGGCTACACCTTC. Residues: CASSQNAGGYGYTF.